The 15 T cell receptor beta chains listed next were all sequenced from one sample in a study of radiotherapy plus CTLA-4 blockade in lung cancer. Libraries were prepared by immunoSEQ multiplex PCR; TCRdb keeps only in-frame clonotypes and omits some of them. The repertoire holds more than 35,000 clones, with approximately 85% as singletons. Here the sequenced sample was peripheral blood, taken from a patient treated with radiotherapy plus ipilimumab. These TCRs come from a human donor with non-small cell lung cancer who had stable disease on radiotherapy plus ipilimumab.

The V gene is TRBV6-4, the J gene TRBJ2-2; 8 bases agree with TRBD2. Germline assignment: CDR1 MRHNA and CDR2 SNTAGT. The CDR3 is 14 amino acids. The CDR3 region has the DNA TGTGCGAGCGAGCGGGAGTTGAACACCGGGGAGCTGTTTTTT. It translates to CASERELNTGELFF.

In its sample, this clone was seen once. J is TRBJ2-7 and V is TRBV28; TRBD2 matches at 11 bases. V lost 3 bases and J lost 6; bases outside the gene matches: 10. CDR1 MDHEN and CDR2 SYDVKM come from the germline V gene. The CDR3 extends over 16 amino acids. For the CDR3, the DNA is TGTGCCAGCAGTTTTGGGCTAGCGGGAGGTAGAGGCGAGCAGTACTTC. This codes for CASSFGLAGGRGEQYF.

The chain is built from TRBV6-5 and TRBJ2-7; 7 bases are shared with TRBD2. The CDR3 length is 14 residues. Looked up from germline, CDR1 is MNHEY and CDR2 is SVGAGI. Trimming at V came to 2 bases and at J to 0 bases, leaving 1 base not matched to a gene. CDR3 sequence reads: CASSYRTSSYEQYF. As DNA, the CDR3 is TGTGCCAGCAGTTACCGGACTAGCTCCTACGAGCAGTACTTC.

The V and J genes are TRBV6-4 and TRBJ2-2; D gene unclear. The CDR3 has 13 residues. V lost 4 bases to trimming and J lost 1 base, with 4 bases between them. Germline values: CDR1 MRHNA, CDR2 SNTAGT. CDR3 nucleotide sequence: TGTGCCAGCAGTGTACAGAACACCGGGGAGCTGTTTTTT. This encodes CASSVQNTGELFF.

This sequence joins TRBV6-4 and TRBJ2-2, with D possibly matching TRBD2 (5 bases). V was pared by 7 bases and J by 1 base, with 10 bases between. The CDR3 sequence is 14 residues long. CDR1 is MRHNA, CDR2 SNTAGT, per germline. The CDR3 DNA is TGTGCCAGCAAACGAGGGATGAACACCGGGGAGCTGTTTTTT. Its protein is CASKRGMNTGELFF.

The chain employs TRBV5-8 and TRBJ2-7; D possibly corresponds to TRBD2 (5 bases). V was trimmed by 3 bases and J by 8 bases, leaving 9 bases between them. Germline V gene sequence: CDR1 SGHTS, CDR2 YDEGEE. The CDR3 length is 11 residues. CDR3 amino acids: CASSSGLKQYF. Here the CDR3 DNA reads TGTGCCAGCAGCTCCGGACTTAAGCAGTACTTC.

This rearrangement joins TRBV19 to TRBJ1-1, with a weak D call TRBD1 (5 bases). Per the germline V gene, CDR1 is LNHDA and CDR2 is SQIVND (reference sequence). The CDR3 sequence is 14 residues long. The CDR3 DNA sequence: TGTGCTTGCGCGTCGAATGGGGCTAAGACTGAAGCTTTCTTT. This encodes CACASNGAKTEAFF.

The chain carries TRBV4-1 and TRBJ2-2, with 12 bases that match TRBD2. The CDR3 sequence is 18 residues long. V shed 5 bases and J 5 bases; nucleotides not matched to a gene: 12. Per germline, CDR1 MGHRA and CDR2 YSYEKL. The CDR3 DNA reads TGCGCCAGCAGCTCATATCAGACTAGCGGGAGTCCGACCGGGGAGCTGTTTTTT. This translates into CASSSYQTSGSPTGELFF.

This chain connects TRBV19 to TRBJ2-1, with D maybe TRBD2 (7 bases). Germline V gives CDR1 LNHDA, CDR2 SQIVND (reference sequence). The CDR3 covers 17 residues. V was pared by 3 bases and J by 1 base, with 16 bases between. CDR3 in DNA: TGTGCCAGTAGTATCAATGGGGGGGCTCCTTCCTACAATGAGCAGTTCTTC. Protein sequence: CASSINGGAPSYNEQFF.

The chain links TRBV5-1 to TRBJ2-4; 13 positions match TRBD2. This CDR3 has 17 residues. Germline CDR1 reads SGHRS; CDR2 reads YFSETQ. J lost 1 base, V lost 3 bases, and 4 bases had no gene match. The CDR3 bases are TGCGCCAGCAGCTCGGGACTAGCGGGATCGGCCAAAAACATTCAGTACTTC. Its translation is CASSSGLAGSAKNIQYF.

This sequence joins TRBV7-6 and TRBJ2-1; perhaps TRBD2 as D (6 bases). V shed 5 bases and J shed 2 bases, with 22 bases lying between them. In germline, CDR1 is SGHVS, CDR2 FNYEAQ. This CDR3 is built from 18 residues. This chain's CDR3 is CASSLGTGEVSTYNEQFF. CDR3 DNA: TGTGCCAGCAGCCTAGGGACGGGAGAGGTCAGCACCTACAATGAGCAGTTCTTC. The full variable domain, completed using reference TRBV7-6 and TRBJ2-1, is GAGVSQSPRYKVTKRGQDVALRCDPISGHVSLYWYRQALGQGPEFLTYFNYEAQQDKSGLPNDRFSAERPEGSISTLTIQRTEQRDSAMYRCASSLGTGEVSTYNEQFFGPGTRLTVL.

The chain links TRBV4-2 to TRBJ2-7, with TRBD1 as a possible D gene (6 bases). Germline lookup yields CDR1 LGHNA and CDR2 YNFKEQ. Trimming shortened V by 0 bases and J by 1 base, and 10 bases separated the two germline ends. The CDR3 consists of 15 residues. The CDR3 DNA follows: TGTGCCAGCAGCCAAGAACTCCAGGGGTCCTACGAGCAGTACTTC. It yields the protein CASSQELQGSYEQYF.

This CDR3 reads CASSLGTAGQETQYF. The CDR3 coding sequence is TGTGCCAGCAGTTTGGGGACAGCAGGCCAAGAGACCCAGTACTTC. V and J are TRBV28 and TRBJ2-5, with 7 bases identical to TRBD1. Germline CDR1 and CDR2: MDHEN and SYDVKM. The CDR3 runs to 15 residues. V dropped 3 bases and J dropped 1; count of bases not matched to a gene: 5.

This chain joins TRBV15 and TRBJ2-5, with 11 positions matching TRBD2. The V gene's germline CDR1 is LNHNV and CDR2 YYDKDF (reference sequence). The CDR3 has 14 residues. The junction had 0 bases not matched to a gene; V was cut back by 1 base and J by 5 bases. The CDR3 region is CATSRGTSGETQYF. In nucleotides, the CDR3 is TGTGCCACCAGCAGAGGGACTAGCGGGGAGACCCAGTACTTC.

V is TRBV18 and J is TRBJ2-7, with 8 bases matching TRBD1. The CDR3 runs to 14 residues. V shed 3 bases, J shed 4 bases, and the junction held 5 bases outside the gene matches. Germline CDR1 reads KGHSH; CDR2 reads LQKENI. The CDR3 loop reads CASSPQGAKYEQYF. The CDR3 DNA reads as TGTGCCAGCTCACCTCAGGGGGCCAAGTACGAGCAGTACTTC.